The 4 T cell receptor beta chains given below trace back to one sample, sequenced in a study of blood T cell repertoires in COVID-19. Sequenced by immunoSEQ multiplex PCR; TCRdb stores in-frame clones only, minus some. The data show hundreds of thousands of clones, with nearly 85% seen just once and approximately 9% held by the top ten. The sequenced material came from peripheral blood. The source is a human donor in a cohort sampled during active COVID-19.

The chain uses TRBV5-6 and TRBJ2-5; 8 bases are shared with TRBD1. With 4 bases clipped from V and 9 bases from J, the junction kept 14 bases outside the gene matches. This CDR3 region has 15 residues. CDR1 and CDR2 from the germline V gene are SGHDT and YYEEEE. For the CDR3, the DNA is TGTGCCAGCAGCCCTGACAGGGGCCGCTTGGGGGCCCAGTACTTC. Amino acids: CASSPDRGRLGAQYF.

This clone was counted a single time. CDR3 nucleotide sequence: TGTGCTAGTGGAGCCCCAGGGGGCGTGAACACTGAAGCTTTCTTT. Protein product: CASGAPGGVNTEAFF. The chain joins TRBV12-5 to TRBJ1-1, with 8 bases identical to TRBD1. Germline values: CDR1 LGHNT, CDR2 FRNRAP. V shed 6 bases, J shed 0 bases, and the junction held 6 bases outside the gene matches. The CDR3 is 15 amino acids.

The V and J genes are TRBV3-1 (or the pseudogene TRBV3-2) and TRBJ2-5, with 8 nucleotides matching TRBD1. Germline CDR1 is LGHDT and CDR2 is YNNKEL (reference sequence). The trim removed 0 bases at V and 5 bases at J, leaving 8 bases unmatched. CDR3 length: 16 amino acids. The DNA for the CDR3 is TGTGCCAGCAGCCAAGATGAGGTACACAGGGGGGAGACCCAGTACTTC. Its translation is CASSQDEVHRGETQYF.

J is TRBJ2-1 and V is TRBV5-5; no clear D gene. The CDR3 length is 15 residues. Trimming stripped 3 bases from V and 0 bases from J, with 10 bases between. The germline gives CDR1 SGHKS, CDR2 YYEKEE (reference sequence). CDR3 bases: TGTGCCAGCAGCTCGGTCTCGTCCTCCTACAATGAGCAGTTCTTC. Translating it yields CASSSVSSSYNEQFF.